Listed here are 10 T cell receptor beta chains from one sample, sequenced in a study of cytomegalovirus exposure and HLA in healthy donors. In the PCR, 60 Vbeta and 13 Jbeta primers were used. TCRdb's table, derived via immunoSEQ multiplex PCR, lists solely in-frame clones and lacks some. Of over 150,000 clones in the sample, about 80% were seen once. The material sequenced was PBMCs. The receptor set was obtained from a man between 35 and 55 years old in good health and CMV-seronegative.

The chain uses TRBV14 and TRBJ2-7, with TRBD2 identical over 9 bases. CDR3 size: 13 residues. The V and J ends lost 0 bases and 10 bases, in that order; junction bases with no gene match: 4. The germline gives CDR1 SGHDN, CDR2 FVKESK. The DNA of the CDR3 is TGTGCCAGCAGCCAAGATAGCCTAGCGGGACAGTACTTC. Protein: CASSQDSLAGQYF.

To note about this clone: Since a much larger clone is just one base distant, this may be a read error. This specimen includes other DNA sequences encoding the same CDR3. The V and J genes are TRBV28 and TRBJ2-7; D is unresolved. Germline CDR1 MDHEN, CDR2 SYDVKM. The CDR3 contains 12 residues. V was pared by 4 bases and J by 0 bases, with 4 bases between. CDR3: CASSSSSYEQYF. In nucleotides, the CDR3 is TGTGCCAGCAGTTCTAGCTCCTACGAGCAGTACTTC.

The CDR3 region is CASSNPRGPTYEQYF. The DNA for the CDR3 is TGTGCCAGCAGTAACCCTAGGGGGCCCACCTACGAGCAGTACTTC. The rearrangement links TRBV6-1 to TRBJ2-7; 7 nucleotides line up with TRBD1. The CDR3 is 15 residues long. From germline, CDR1 is MNHNS and CDR2 SASEGT. The ends lost 5 bases at V and 2 bases at J; junction bases unmatched: 9.

CDR3 protein: CAWIPGGEKLFF. The CDR3 bases are TGTGCCTGGATTCCCGGAGGTGAAAAACTGTTTTTT. This chain connects TRBV30 to TRBJ1-4; D is unresolved. The germline CDR1 and CDR2 sequences are GTSNPN and SVGIG (reference sequence). V shed 4 bases and J shed 7 bases, with 10 bases lying between them. The CDR3 runs 12 residues.

This clone was picked up one time. V usage is TRBV6-6 and J usage is TRBJ1-1; possibly TRBD1 for D (5 bases). The CDR3 has 12 residues. CDR1 is MNHNY and CDR2 is SVGAGI in the germline V gene (reference sequence). V shed 5 bases and J shed 5 bases, with 9 bases lying between them. In nucleotides, the CDR3 is TGTGCCAGCAGTAGGGGAGGGACTGAAGCTTTCTTT. Residues: CASSRGGTEAFF.

V usage is TRBV21-1 and J usage is TRBJ2-7; the table's D gene call, TRBD1, was not cross checked with the DNA. TRBV21-1 is a pseudogene locus. This CDR3 has 19 amino acids. CDR3 DNA: TGTGCCAGCCATTCCCCGGGACATTCTCCCCAGTGGAGCTACTACGAGCAGTACTTC. Translation: CASHSPGHSPQWSYYEQYF.

The chain links TRBV27 to TRBJ2-1, with 12 bases aligning to TRBD2. The CDR3 totals 16 residues. Trimming cost V 5 bases and J 2 bases; bases outside gene matches: 4. The germline CDR1 and CDR2 sequences are MNHEY and SMNVEV (reference sequence). For the CDR3, the DNA is TGTGCCAGCAGTCCCCGGACTAGCGGGGCCTACAATGAGCAGTTCTTC. This translates into CASSPRTSGAYNEQFF.

CDR3 DNA sequence: TGTGCCAGCAGCCGACCCCCTGGGGAGTTGATCACTAGCTCTGGTGAGCAGTTCTTC. As protein: CASSRPPGELITSSGEQFF. This rearrangement joins TRBV7-9 to TRBJ2-1; D may be TRBD2 (6 bases). The CDR3 totals 19 residues. Germline V CDR1 and CDR2: SEHNR, FQNEAQ (reference sequence). Trimming pared 5 bases from V and 9 bases from J, leaving 32 bases between.

The chain has TRBV14 and TRBJ2-7; D perhaps matches TRBD1 (6 bases). This CDR3 has 18 residues. The germline gives CDR1 SGHDN, CDR2 FVKESK. Trimming removed 1 base from V and 4 bases from J, with 23 bases in between. CDR3 residues: CASSQGQGRRSGRYEQYF. CDR3 nucleotides: TGTGCCAGCAGCCAAGGCCAGGGGAGAAGGTCGGGTAGGTACGAGCAGTACTTC.

The chain combines TRBV7-2 with TRBJ1-2; maybe TRBD1 (6 bases). The germline V gene encodes CDR1 SGHTA and CDR2 FQGNSA. Trimming took off 4 bases at V and 3 bases at J, with 12 bases between the two ends. This CDR3 region has 14 residues. The CDR3 DNA reads TGTGCCAGCAGCTCATCTAGACAGGACTATGGCTACACCTTC. This gives the protein CASSSSRQDYGYTF.